This section outlines one TCR beta chain sequence together with its context. This receptor's antigen is unknown. No much larger clone exists at a distance of one base, and base qualities are not known. This entry is derived from a study of blood T cell repertoires in COVID-19 (dated by TCRdb to between 2020 and 2021). About the study as a whole: The collaborator samples originated in the United States, Italy and Spain and spanned the acute and convalescent phases of COVID-19. The repertoires were released in a freely available public database intended as a resource for research on the immune response to SARS-CoV-2. Nearly every sample came with metadata listing a de-identified subject ID, COVID-19 status, age in years and sex. The dataset comprised deeply sampled blood TCRbeta repertoires from subjects exposed to, actively infected with, or recovered from COVID-19. The material from the prospective study consisted of cDNA or gDNA derived from T cells, B-cell-depleted T cells, or PBMCs. Where available, HLA class I and class II types were taken from metadata supplied by the sample provider and were not determined by assay-based typing. The samples were drawn from the first 160 participants of the ongoing ImmuneRACE study and from 1,254 subjects provided by 6 global collaborators.

The CDR3 measures 13 amino acids from cysteine to phenylalanine. This entry keeps only the CDR3 DNA: 39 bases, framed from base 1. From a lookup of the germline V gene (reference sequence), CDR1 and CDR2 are MNHNY and SVGAGI. Here V drops 6 bases and J drops 6 bases, and the junction holds 4 bases not matched to any gene. The study at large found these results: The quantity of clinical and demographic metadata differed by source and by participant and was supplied without curation.

TCRbeta CDR3 regions were amplified from genomic DNA using the immunoSEQ Assay, a bias-controlled multiplex PCR. For the original study's pipeline: The number of nucleated cells in each sample was estimated from the amplification of reference gene primers within the assay. To quantify the absolute abundance of each unique TCRbeta CDR3 rearrangement, sequence reads were collapsed and filtered. For each sample, productive Simpson clonality was calculated as the square root of Simpson's diversity index over productive rearrangements. Held by TCRdb, this immuneACCESS table contains in-frame sequences only and omits some clones. Under half of the omission traces to an unresolved V gene where checked; the cause of the rest is unknown. V, J and clone size are those of that table, while D and trimming were read from the DNA. Present in this sample are 150,000 to 200,000 clones, approximately 90% of which were seen just once. Roughly 4.7% of the sample is taken by the ten largest.

Each collaborating institution followed its own protocols to collect whole blood in K2EDTA tubes. For TCRbeta analysis, collaborator samples were shipped as frozen whole blood, as isolated PBMCs, or as DNA extracted from either sample type. The sequence was obtained from a human donor in a cohort sampled during active COVID-19. The chain couples TRBV6-6 to TRBJ2-1; 8 of the junction bases match TRBD2. Sequenced sample: peripheral blood. Read as DNA, the sequence is TGTGCCAGCAGCTCGGGGGGGCCCAATGAGCAGTTCTTC. It codes for CASSSGGPNEQFF.